The following is a T cell receptor (beta chain) sequence with its context. This entry is derived from a study of blood T cell repertoires in COVID-19. Assay: immunoSEQ multiplex PCR; the TCRdb copy retains only in-frame clones and omits some. The sample has some 120,000 clones, around four fifths seen once. This CDR3 has 15 amino acids. The germline gives CDR1 SGDLS, CDR2 YYNGEE. J gave up 8 bases and V 4 bases, and 9 bases lay outside the gene matches. The sample consisted of peripheral blood. The V and J genes are TRBV9 and TRBJ2-1, with 10 bases fitting TRBD2. This TCR came from a man aged 55 to 70 with acute or convalescent COVID-19. CDR3 nucleotides: TGTGCCAGCAGCCTCAGCGGGAGGGCCGATTATGAGCAGTTCTTC. It encodes CASSLSGRADYEQFF.